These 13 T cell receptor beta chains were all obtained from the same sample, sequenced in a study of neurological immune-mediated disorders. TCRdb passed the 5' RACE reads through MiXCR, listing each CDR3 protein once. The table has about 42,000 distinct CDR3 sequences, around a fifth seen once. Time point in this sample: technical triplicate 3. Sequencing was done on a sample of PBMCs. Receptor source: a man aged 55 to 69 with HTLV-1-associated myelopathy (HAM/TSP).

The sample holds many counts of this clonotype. The CDR3: CASSRVGLASETQYF. The CDR3 nucleotides are TGCGCCAGCAGCCGGGTGGGACTAGCGTCGGAGACCCAGTACTTC. The chain employs TRBV4-1 and TRBJ2-5; 10 positions match TRBD2. Germline CDR1 MGHRA, CDR2 YSYEKL. Unmatched junction bases numbered 7, after V lost 4 bases and J lost 5 bases. The CDR3 length is 15 residues.

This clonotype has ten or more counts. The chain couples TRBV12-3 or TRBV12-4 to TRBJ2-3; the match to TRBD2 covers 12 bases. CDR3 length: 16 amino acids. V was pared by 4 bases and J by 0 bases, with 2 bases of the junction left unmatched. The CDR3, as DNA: TGTGCCAGCAGTTGGACTAGCGGGGTTAGCACAGATACGCAGTATTTT. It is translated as CASSWTSGVSTDTQYF.

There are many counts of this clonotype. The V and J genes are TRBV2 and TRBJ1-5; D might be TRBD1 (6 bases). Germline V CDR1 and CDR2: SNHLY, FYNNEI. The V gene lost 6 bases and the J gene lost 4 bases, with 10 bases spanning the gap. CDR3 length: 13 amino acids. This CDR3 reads CASSYRVNQPQHF. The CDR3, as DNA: TGTGCCAGCAGCTACAGGGTGAATCAGCCCCAGCATTTT.

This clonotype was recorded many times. CDR3 sequence: CASSRPGRQYNEQFF. CDR3 sequence (DNA): TGTGCCAGCAGCCGGCCAGGGCGGCAATACAATGAGCAGTTCTTC. The rearrangement uses TRBV12-3 or TRBV12-4 and TRBJ2-1; weak D call: TRBD1 (5 bases). Trimming removed 6 bases at V and 4 bases at J, with 16 bases between. The CDR3 length is 15 residues.

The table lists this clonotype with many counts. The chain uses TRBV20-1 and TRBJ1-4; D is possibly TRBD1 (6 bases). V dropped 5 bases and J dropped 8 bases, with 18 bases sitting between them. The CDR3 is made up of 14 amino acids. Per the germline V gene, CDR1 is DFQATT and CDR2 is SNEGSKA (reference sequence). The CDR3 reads CSADQGLGVEKLFF. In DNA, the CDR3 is TGCAGTGCTGACCAGGGGCTCGGCGTAGAAAAACTGTTTTTT.

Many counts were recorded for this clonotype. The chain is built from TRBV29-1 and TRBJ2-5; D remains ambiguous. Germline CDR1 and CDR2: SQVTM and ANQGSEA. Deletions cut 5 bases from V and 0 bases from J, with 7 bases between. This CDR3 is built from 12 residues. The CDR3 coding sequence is TGCAGCGTTTTAGGGAACCAAGAGACCCAGTACTTC. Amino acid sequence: CSVLGNQETQYF.

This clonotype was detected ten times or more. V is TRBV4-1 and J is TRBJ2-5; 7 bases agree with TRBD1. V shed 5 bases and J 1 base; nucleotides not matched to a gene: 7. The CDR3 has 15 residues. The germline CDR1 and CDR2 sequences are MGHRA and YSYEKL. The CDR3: CASSDAGGFQETQYF. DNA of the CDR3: TGCGCCAGCAGCGATGCAGGGGGTTTCCAAGAGACCCAGTACTTC.

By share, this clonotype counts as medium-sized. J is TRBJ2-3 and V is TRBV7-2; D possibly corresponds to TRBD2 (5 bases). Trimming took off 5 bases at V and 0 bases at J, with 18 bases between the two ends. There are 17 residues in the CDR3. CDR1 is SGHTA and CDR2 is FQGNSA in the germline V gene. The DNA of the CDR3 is TGTGCCAGCAGCCCTATCGGACTGCCCGGCAGCACAGATACGCAGTATTTT. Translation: CASSPIGLPGSTDTQYF.

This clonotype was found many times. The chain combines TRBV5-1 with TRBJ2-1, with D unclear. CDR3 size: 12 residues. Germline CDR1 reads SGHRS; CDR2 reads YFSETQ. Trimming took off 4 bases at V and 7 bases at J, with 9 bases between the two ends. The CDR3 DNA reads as TGCGCCAGCAGCCCGACAAAAAATGAGCAGTTCTTC. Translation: CASSPTKNEQFF.

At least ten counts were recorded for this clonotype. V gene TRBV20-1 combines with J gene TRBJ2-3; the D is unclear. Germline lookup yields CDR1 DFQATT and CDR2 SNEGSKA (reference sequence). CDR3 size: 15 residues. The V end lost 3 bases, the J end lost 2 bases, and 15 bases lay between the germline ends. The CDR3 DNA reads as TGCAGTGCTAGGGGCGGCCTGCAGGTCACAGATACGCAGTATTTT. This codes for CSARGGLQVTDTQYF.

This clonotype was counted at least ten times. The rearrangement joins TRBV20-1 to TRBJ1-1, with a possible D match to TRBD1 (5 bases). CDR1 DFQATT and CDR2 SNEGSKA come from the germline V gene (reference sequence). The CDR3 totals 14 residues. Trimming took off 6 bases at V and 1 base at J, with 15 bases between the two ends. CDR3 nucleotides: TGCAGTGCCCAGCAGGGTGGCGGGAACACTGAAGCTTTCTTT. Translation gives CSAQQGGGNTEAFF.

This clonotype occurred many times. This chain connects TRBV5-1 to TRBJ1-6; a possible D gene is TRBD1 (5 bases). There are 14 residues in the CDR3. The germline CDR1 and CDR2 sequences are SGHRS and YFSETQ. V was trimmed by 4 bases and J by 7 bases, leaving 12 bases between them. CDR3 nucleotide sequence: TGCGCCAGCAGCCCCGGGACGGAGAATTCACCCCTCCACTTT. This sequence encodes CASSPGTENSPLHF.

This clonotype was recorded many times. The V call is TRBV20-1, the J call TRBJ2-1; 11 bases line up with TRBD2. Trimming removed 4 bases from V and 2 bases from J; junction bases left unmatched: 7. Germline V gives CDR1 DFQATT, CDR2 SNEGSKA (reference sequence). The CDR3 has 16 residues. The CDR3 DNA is TGCAGTGCTACTCCCGGGACTAGCGGAACCTACAATGAGCAGTTCTTC. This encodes CSATPGTSGTYNEQFF.